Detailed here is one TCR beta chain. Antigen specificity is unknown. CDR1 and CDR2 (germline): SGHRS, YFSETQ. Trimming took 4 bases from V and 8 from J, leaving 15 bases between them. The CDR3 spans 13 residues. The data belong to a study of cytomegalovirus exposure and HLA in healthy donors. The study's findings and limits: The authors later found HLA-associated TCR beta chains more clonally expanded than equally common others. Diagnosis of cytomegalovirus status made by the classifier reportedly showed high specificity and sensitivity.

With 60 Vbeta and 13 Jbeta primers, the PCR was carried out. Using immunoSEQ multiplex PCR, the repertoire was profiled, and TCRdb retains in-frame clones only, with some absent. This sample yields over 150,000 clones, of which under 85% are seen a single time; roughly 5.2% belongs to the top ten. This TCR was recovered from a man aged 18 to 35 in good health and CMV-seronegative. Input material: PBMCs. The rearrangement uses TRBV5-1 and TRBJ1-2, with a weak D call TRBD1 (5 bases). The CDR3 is CASSVQGSRGYTF. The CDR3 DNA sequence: TGCGCCAGCAGCGTGCAGGGATCAAGGGGCTACACCTTC.